This TCR beta chain was sequenced in a study of blood T cell repertoires in COVID-19. At the level of the study: The analysed material was cDNA or gDNA that came from T cells, B-cell-depleted T cells, or PBMCs.

CDR1 is SGHTA, CDR2 FQGNSA, per germline. CDR3 length: 16 residues. The V gene lost 2 bases and the J gene lost 4 bases, with 14 bases spanning the gap. Participants spanned ages about 18 to 100 years and resided in 20 to 30 US areas. TCRdb's copy holds only in-frame clones and misses some; the assay was immunoSEQ multiplex PCR. This sample carries nearly 250,000 clones, 86% of them seen once, and the ten largest clones take roughly 2%. Sample: PBMCs or T cells enriched from blood (not recorded which). The receptor's source is a woman aged 45-59 years who had recovered from COVID-19. The V gene is TRBV7-2, the J gene TRBJ2-2; possible D gene TRBD1, 6 bases. CDR3 DNA: TGTGCCAGCAGCTTACAACCACAGGGCGTCACCGGGGAGCTGTTTTTT. It codes for CASSLQPQGVTGELFF. Using reference TRBV7-2 and TRBJ2-2 for the parts outside the CDR3, the full variable domain is GAGVSQSPSNKVTEKGKDVELRCDPISGHTALYWYRQSLGQGLEFLIYFQGNSAPDKSGLPSDRFSAERTGGSVSTLTIQRTQQEDSAVYLCASSLQPQGVTGELFFGEGSRLTVL.